The 31 T cell receptor beta chains in this list originate from one sample, sequenced in a study of T cell repertoires in cytomegalovirus infection. MiXCR was run by TCRdb on the reads, yielding one entry per CDR3 protein. The repertoire holds about 890,000 distinct CDR3 sequences, with approximately 32% as singletons. No antigen has been assigned to these receptors. Here the sequenced sample was cultured CD8+ T cells from PBMCs, taken from culture after CMV antigen stimulation. The receptors originated from a human donor in good health (CMV status not recorded). Some clones in this sample may be carry-over from other donors' samples.

J is TRBJ1-4 and V is TRBV12-3 or TRBV12-4; tentative D call: TRBD1 (5 bases). The V and J ends lost 1 base and 14 bases respectively, with 14 bases between them. This CDR3 has 13 residues. The chain's CDR3 is CASSLEERWGLFF. Here the CDR3 DNA reads TGTGCCAGCAGTTTAGAAGAGCGATGGGGGCTGTTTTTT.

This clonotype was seen repeatedly, ten times or more. The V call is TRBV7-2, the J call TRBJ2-1; TRBD1 is a possible D gene (5 bases). V was clipped by 5 bases and J by 2 bases, with 13 bases between them. The CDR3 sequence is 15 residues long. Germline loops: CDR1 SGHTA, CDR2 FQGNSA. The CDR3 protein is CASSTVTGPYNEQFF. The CDR3 nucleotides read TGTGCCAGCAGCACCGTCACAGGACCCTACAATGAGCAGTTCTTC.

This clonotype came up once. The rearrangement joins TRBV7-9 to TRBJ1-2; 8 bases agree with TRBD1. Germline assignment: CDR1 SEHNR and CDR2 FQNEAQ (reference sequence). The length of the CDR3 is 17 residues. V dropped 4 bases and J dropped 7; count of bases not matched to a gene: 17. CDR3 DNA sequence: TGTGCCAGCAGCTCCCCGGACAGGGCCACGGAGCCTGGTGGCTACACCTTC. Its translation: CASSSPDRATEPGGYTF.

The chain joins TRBV14 to TRBJ2-1; the D is unclear. The CDR3 consists of 13 residues. V lost 1 base to trimming and J lost 8 bases, with 9 bases between them. The V gene's germline CDR1 is SGHDN and CDR2 FVKESK. This CDR3 is CASSQALLDEQFF. Here the CDR3 DNA reads TGTGCCAGCAGCCAAGCCCTGTTGGATGAGCAGTTCTTC.

In its sample, this clonotype was seen a few times. V is TRBV10-3 and J is TRBJ1-2; D is ambiguous. Germline loops: CDR1 ENHRY, CDR2 SYGVKD. The CDR3 consists of 11 residues. The V and J ends lost 8 bases and 8 bases respectively, with 12 bases between them. This CDR3 is CAIRAVEGYTF. For the CDR3, the DNA is TGTGCCATCCGGGCAGTCGAAGGCTACACCTTC.

This clonotype has ten or more counts. The rearrangement joins TRBV12-3 or TRBV12-4 to TRBJ2-7; a weak D match, TRBD2 (6 bases). Trimming removed 6 bases at V and 7 bases at J, with 13 bases between. The CDR3 runs to 12 residues. This CDR3 is CASSLVGREQYF. In DNA form, the CDR3 reads TGTGCCAGCAGCCTAGTGGGGAGGGAGCAGTACTTC.

This clonotype was picked up many times. The V gene is TRBV7-3, the J gene TRBJ2-1; D gene ambiguous. V was pared by 0 bases and J by 5 bases, with 8 bases between. This CDR3 region has 14 residues. Germline V CDR1 and CDR2: SGHTA, FQGTGA. CDR3 amino acids: CASSLTARNNEQFF. CDR3 coding DNA: TGTGCCAGCAGCTTAACTGCTAGAAACAATGAGCAGTTCTTC.

This rearrangement joins TRBV6-2 or TRBV6-3 to TRBJ2-7; D may be TRBD1 (6 bases). Per the germline V gene, CDR1 is MNHEY and CDR2 is SVGEGT. V was shortened by 2 bases and J by 4 bases, with 12 bases between the two germline ends. This CDR3 has 14 amino acids. The CDR3 here is CASSYASGVYEQYV. The DNA of the CDR3 is TGTGCCAGCAGTTACGCATCAGGGGTTTACGAGCAGTACGTC.

The J gene is TRBJ1-2, the V gene TRBV6-1, with D tentatively TRBD1 (6 bases). CDR1 is MNHNS and CDR2 is SASEGT in the germline V gene. This CDR3 contains 15 residues. V dropped 7 bases and J dropped 8 bases, with 23 bases sitting between them. CDR3 coding DNA: TGTGCCAGCACTCCCGGGCCAGGGGAGCAGGTGGGCTACACCTTC. Amino acid sequence: CASTPGPGEQVGYTF.

The chain has TRBV7-9 and TRBJ2-2, with 7 nucleotides matching TRBD1. The V segment lost 5 bases and the J segment 0 bases; nucleotides outside the gene matches: 6. The CDR3 loop spans 16 amino acids. The germline V gene encodes CDR1 SEHNR and CDR2 FQNEAQ (reference sequence). The CDR3 DNA is TGTGCCAGCAGCGTTAACAGGGGAGCGAACACCGGGGAGCTGTTTTTT. Its translation: CASSVNRGANTGELFF.

The rearrangement uses TRBV6-8 and TRBJ2-7, with TRBD1 identical over 10 bases. Germline V lookup: CDR1 MNHGY, CDR2 SAAAGT. J was trimmed by 4 bases and V by 5 bases; bases with no gene match: 8. There are 15 residues in the CDR3. CDR3 loop: CASSVPGQGSYEQYV. CDR3 DNA sequence: TGTGCCAGCAGTGTTCCGGGACAGGGGTCTTACGAGCAGTACGTC.

This chain links TRBV6-2 or TRBV6-3 with TRBJ2-7; D is unclear. The CDR3 spans 13 residues. Germline-derived CDR1 and CDR2 are MNHEY and SVGEGT. The V and J ends lost 0 bases and 3 bases respectively, with 6 bases between them. CDR3 region: CASSYSSFYEQYV. The CDR3 bases are TGTGCCAGCAGTTACTCCTCTTTCTACGAGCAGTACGTC.

This chain joins TRBV27 and TRBJ2-7, with TRBD2 matching 7 bases. The germline gives CDR1 MNHEY, CDR2 SMNVEV (reference sequence). With V trimmed by 5 bases and J by 4 bases, 5 bases remained unmatched. This CDR3 contains 13 residues. CDR3 nucleotide sequence: TGTGCCAGCAGTACGGGACTAATGTACGAGCAGTACTTC. Translating it yields CASSTGLMYEQYF.

This clonotype was seen a single time. This chain uses TRBV2 with TRBJ2-1, with D possibly called TRBD1 or TRBD2 (5 bases each). The CDR3 consists of 16 residues. The ends were cut back, 3 bases at V and 2 bases at J, with 14 bases in the middle. Germline CDR1 SNHLY, CDR2 FYNNEI. This CDR3 reads CASSEAPGPPYNEQFF. The DNA of the CDR3 is TGTGCCAGCAGTGAGGCCCCGGGACCCCCCTACAATGAGCAGTTCTTC.

This clonotype was picked up a small number of times. The chain combines TRBV19 with TRBJ2-1, with D perhaps matching TRBD2 (5 bases). Germline V gene sequence: CDR1 LNHDA, CDR2 SQIVND (reference sequence). The CDR3 loop spans 15 amino acids. The V end lost 3 bases, the J end lost 6 bases, and 15 bases lay between the germline ends. CDR3 in DNA: TGTGCCAGTAGTATTAGTAGAGGGATGGGCAATGAGCAGTTCTTC. Protein sequence: CASSISRGMGNEQFF.

The genes are TRBV2 and TRBJ2-1; D might be TRBD1 or TRBD2, each matching 6 bases. This CDR3 has 12 amino acids. CDR1 is SNHLY and CDR2 is FYNNEI in the germline V gene. V was shortened by 7 bases and J by 8 bases, with 12 bases between the two germline ends. CDR3: CASIGGLYEQFF. In nucleotides, the CDR3 is TGTGCCAGCATAGGGGGGCTATATGAGCAGTTCTTC.

This chain links TRBV7-6 with TRBJ2-3; perhaps D is TRBD1 or TRBD2 (6 bases each). Per germline, CDR1 SGHVS and CDR2 FNYEAQ. The CDR3 loop spans 15 amino acids. V gave up 7 bases and J gave up 3 bases, with 17 bases separating them. This CDR3 reads CASKRLWGATDTQYF. The CDR3 nucleotides are TGTGCCAGCAAGCGGTTGTGGGGGGCAACAGATACGCAGTATTTT.

The chain joins TRBV27 to TRBJ2-2; TRBD1 is a possible D gene (6 bases). V lost 3 bases to trimming and J lost 7 bases, with 12 bases between them. Germline V gene data show CDR1 as MNHEY and CDR2 as SMNVEV (reference sequence). This CDR3 has 14 residues. The DNA of the CDR3 is TGTGCCAGCAGTTTCCGTGGGACAATCGGGGAGCTGTTTTTT. Translation: CASSFRGTIGELFF.

The chain uses TRBV7-9 and TRBJ2-6; D is unresolved. The germline CDR1 and CDR2 sequences are SEHNR and FQNEAQ (reference sequence). This CDR3 is built from 12 residues. The V and J ends lost 5 bases and 10 bases respectively, with 9 bases between them. The chain's CDR3 is CASSLSENVLTF. CDR3 nucleotide sequence: TGTGCCAGCAGCCTTTCTGAAAACGTCCTGACTTTC.

This chain uses TRBV28 with TRBJ2-7; D gene uncertain. Germline V gives CDR1 MDHEN, CDR2 SYDVKM. V was cut by 3 bases and J by 0 bases, with 24 bases left in between. CDR3 size: 19 residues. The chain's CDR3 is CASSFAVPNRKKASYEQYV. The DNA of the CDR3 is TGTGCCAGCAGTTTTGCGGTCCCAAATAGAAAGAAAGCCTCCTACGAGCAGTACGTC.

This chain connects TRBV2 to TRBJ1-3; D remains ambiguous. There are 17 residues in the CDR3. CDR1 and CDR2 (germline): SNHLY, FYNNEI. V was clipped by 1 base and J by 1 base, with 14 bases between them. CDR3 region: CASSEVWAGWSGNTIYF. For the CDR3, the DNA is TGTGCCAGCAGTGAAGTTTGGGCAGGCTGGTCTGGAAACACCATATATTTT.

This clonotype has a handful of counts. The chain recombines TRBV27 with TRBJ2-2, with 9 positions matching TRBD1. The CDR3 has 15 amino acids. J was trimmed by 6 bases and V by 5 bases; bases with no gene match: 7. The germline V gene encodes CDR1 MNHEY and CDR2 SMNVEV (reference sequence). As DNA, the CDR3 is TGTGCCAGCAGTATCGGACAGGGGCGGCCCGGGGAGCTGTTTTTT. Protein sequence: CASSIGQGRPGELFF.

J is TRBJ1-1 and V is TRBV10-3, with a weak D call TRBD1 (5 bases). V was pared by 6 bases and J by 1 base, with 12 bases between. The V gene's germline CDR1 is ENHRY and CDR2 SYGVKD. This CDR3 spans 14 amino acids. The CDR3 spells CAISPGVGNTEAFF. CDR3 nucleotide sequence: TGTGCCATCAGCCCGGGGGTGGGGAACACTGAAGCTTTCTTT.

A few counts support this clonotype. The chain has TRBV12-3 or TRBV12-4 and TRBJ2-5; D not resolved. This CDR3 spans 15 amino acids. V was pared by 2 bases and J by 1 base, with 11 bases between. Here the CDR3 DNA reads TGTGCCAGCAGTTTAATTGGACGCTCCCAAGAGACCCAGTACTTC. It encodes CASSLIGRSQETQYF.

This clonotype was picked up a small number of times. The chain has TRBV11-3 and TRBJ2-1; unclear D gene. V was trimmed by 1 base and J by 7 bases, leaving 8 bases between them. This CDR3 is built from 13 residues. CDR1 SGHNT and CDR2 YENEEA come from the germline V gene. CDR3 residues: CASSLGRWNEQFF. The CDR3 DNA sequence: TGTGCCAGCAGCTTAGGTCGGTGGAATGAGCAGTTCTTC.

This clonotype was seen more than once but under ten times. The chain uses TRBV11-2 and TRBJ1-2; D not resolved. The germline V gene encodes CDR1 SGHAT and CDR2 FQNNGV. V was cut by 5 bases and J by 1 base, with 20 bases left in between. The CDR3 sequence is 17 residues long. CDR3 amino acids: CASSRGPIGPLNYGYTF. Written as DNA, the CDR3 is TGTGCCAGCAGCAGAGGACCCATAGGCCCCCTTAACTATGGCTACACCTTC. Full variable domain (rest looked up from reference TRBV11-2 and TRBJ1-2): EAGVAQSPRYKIIEKRQSVAFWCNPISGHATLYWYQQILGQGPKLLIQFQNNGVVDDSQLPKDRFSAERLKGVDSTLKIQPAKLEDSAVYLCASSRGPIGPLNYGYTFGSGTRLTVV.

This clonotype was detected only a few times. CDR3 coding DNA: TGCGCCAGCAGCCAAGCGGGACGGGTAAAGGCTGAAGCTTTCTTT. It translates to CASSQAGRVKAEAFF. The rearrangement uses TRBV4-3 and TRBJ1-1, with D tentatively TRBD1 (5 bases). CDR3 length: 15 residues. V gave up 1 base and J gave up 6 bases, with 15 bases separating them. The germline gives CDR1 LGHNA, CDR2 YSLEER.

The chain links TRBV9 to TRBJ1-2; D possibly corresponds to TRBD1 (5 bases). Germline values: CDR1 SGDLS, CDR2 YYNGEE. V dropped 3 bases and J dropped 1 base, with 16 bases sitting between them. This CDR3 comprises 16 residues. DNA of the CDR3: TGTGCCAGCAGCGGAAAAGAGACAGAGATTAACTATGGCTACACCTTC. Its translation: CASSGKETEINYGYTF.

V and J are TRBV28 and TRBJ2-2, with D unresolved. V was cut by 2 bases and J by 4 bases, with 23 bases left in between. The CDR3 contains 19 residues. The V gene's germline CDR1 is MDHEN and CDR2 SYDVKM. The CDR3 nucleotides are TGTGCCAGCAGTTTACCGCGCCGCCCCGCCGGGTCGCGCACCGGGGAGCTGTTTTTT. Encoded protein: CASSLPRRPAGSRTGELFF.

This rearrangement joins TRBV19 to TRBJ1-5, with TRBD1 as a possible D gene (5 bases). In germline, CDR1 is LNHDA, CDR2 SQIVND (reference sequence). V was pared by 2 bases and J by 3 bases, with 11 bases between. This CDR3 region has 15 residues. The CDR3 region is CASSISGIYNQPQHF. The CDR3 DNA follows: TGTGCCAGTAGTATATCAGGGATCTACAATCAGCCCCAGCATTTT.

This clonotype turned up a few times. The rearrangement links TRBV6-6 to TRBJ2-5; TRBD2 is a possible D gene (5 bases). V was shortened by 2 bases and J by 1 base, with 8 bases between the two germline ends. The CDR3 length is 14 residues. Per germline, CDR1 MNHNY and CDR2 SVGAGI (reference sequence). Written as DNA, the CDR3 is TGTGCCAGCAGTTACGTGGGGAGCCAAGAGACCCAGTACTTC. Residues: CASSYVGSQETQYF.